This T cell receptor (beta chain) was retrieved from a study of T cell responses to AZD1222 COVID-19 vaccine (dated by TCRdb to the early 2020s). Context from the whole study: A total of under 250 trial participants underwent TCR sequencing, of whom some 200 had received two doses of AZD1222 and approximately 25 had received two doses of the MenACWY control vaccine. Trial participants were enrolled by age into subgroups of 18-55, 56-69 and 70-plus years, and around 150, 28 and 57 TCR-sequenced participants, respectively, were included in these subgroups. Overall study results and their limits: Vaccine-associated CD4 TCRs spanned the whole spike protein, with dominant responses in regions 160-218 and 743-854. Participants were mostly white British, with more females than males. The authors suggested clonal diversity may have been underestimated. Because no day 14 peak-response samples were available, repertoires were characterized only after the peak T cell response. In the small 56-69-year group, the increase in depth fell short of significance, most likely because of low power. Conclusions about previously exposed vaccinees were limited because only six AZD1222 recipients were SARS-CoV-2 seropositive at baseline. Nearly half of unique spike-specific TCRs reportedly recognized epitopes outside regions mutated in the B.1.351 and B.1.1.7 variants. A significant rise in spike-specific TCR breadth and depth was observed after two AZD1222 doses relative to day 0 and relative to MenACWY recipients.

The CDR3 sequence holds 12 residues, the cysteine and phenylalanine included. Only the CDR3 DNA is retained, 36 bases long and in frame from the first base. Between the V and J ends, shortened by 5 bases and 0 bases respectively, the junction contains 8 bases. Per the germline V gene, SQVTM is the CDR1 and ANQGSEA is the CDR2. The sample's time point, from its label and the paper: about 28 days (+/-7) after the second vaccine dose. Because spike-specific TCR depth and breadth did not differ between the two schedules, AZD1222 recipients who got a second dose at roughly 4 weeks were pooled with those who got a second dose at roughly 12 weeks. Vaccinee samples came from UK trials COV001 and COV002, including a single-blind randomized controlled phase 2/3 trial of AZD1222 (ChAdOx1 nCoV-19) in healthy adults. Trial participant PBMC samples were collected at day 0 and day 28 after the second dose for TCRbeta chain sequencing.

The CDR3 regions of human TCRbeta chains were analyzed by immunosequencing. On the study's bioinformatics: Repertoire TCRs were checked for matches against a reference library of SARS-CoV-2-specific TCRs that had been generated using the MIRA antigen-specificity platform. Breadth meant the fraction of unique TCRs that were SARS-CoV-2-associated, whereas depth meant the fraction of total T cells that were SARS-CoV-2-associated. Using the MIRA data, each spike-specific TCR was mapped to the spike region that the TCR reacts to and placed in a CD4 or CD8 class. Log10-transformed breadth and depth values were compared by one-way ANOVA with Sidak's multiple comparisons tests. This immuneACCESS table, as held by TCRdb, lists in-frame sequences with V and J called but not all clones. Of the missing ones, under half trace to an unresolved V gene in checked studies; the others have no known cause. V and J calls and clone size are copied from that table; D and trimming were computed from the DNA. This sample is represented by roughly 120,000 clones; approximately 86% of them were singletons. About 16% of the sample rests with the top ten.

Regarding this clone: What antigen it recognizes has not been identified. There are no base qualities to consult, and no much larger clone falls within one base.

This receptor was obtained from an adult who received the AZD1222 COVID-19 vaccine. The rearranged segments are TRBV29-1 and TRBJ2-7; possibly the D gene is TRBD1, per 5 matching bases. Sequenced here: peripheral blood, sampled 28 days after the second AZD1222 dose. The DNA is as follows: TGCAGCGTTAGGGGCGACTCCTACGAGCAGTACTTC. The resulting protein is CSVRGDSYEQYF.